One and the same sample provided the 24 T cell receptor beta chains below, sequenced in a study of T cell repertoires in cytomegalovirus infection. TCRdb re-called the reads with MiXCR, one entry per CDR3 protein. The sample lists approximately 400,000 distinct CDR3 sequences; 31% were seen once. Material: PBMCs. The receptors here all came from a human donor in good health (CMV status not recorded). Some clones in this sample may be carry-over from other donors' samples.

The chain joins TRBV7-2 to TRBJ2-5; D might be TRBD1 (6 bases). Germline-derived CDR1 and CDR2 are SGHTA and FQGNSA. The CDR3 consists of 12 residues. The V gene lost 4 bases and the J gene lost 5 bases, with 8 bases spanning the gap. The CDR3 reads CASSSQGETQYF. The DNA of the CDR3 is TGTGCCAGCAGCTCGCAGGGGGAGACCCAGTACTTC.

This clonotype came up a few times. The gene calls are TRBV19 and TRBJ2-2; no firm D call. The germline V gene has CDR1 LNHDA and CDR2 SQIVND (reference sequence). V lost 7 bases and J lost 1, with 16 bases in between. CDR3 size: 16 residues. The CDR3 sequence: CASKIDRVGNTGELFF. CDR3 DNA sequence: TGTGCCAGTAAAATAGACCGGGTGGGGAACACCGGGGAGCTGTTTTTT.

Turning to this clonotype: The conserved final phenylalanine or tryptophan is absent from the CDR3, which likely points to a read error. The chain is built from TRBV20-1 and TRBJ2-1; 10 bases line up with TRBD2. The CDR3 covers 15 residues. Germline-derived CDR1 and CDR2 are DFQATT and SNEGSKA (reference sequence). The trim removed 6 bases at V and 4 bases at J, leaving 9 bases unmatched. This CDR3 reads CSARRTSGVYNEQFL. CDR3 coding DNA: TGCAGTGCCCGTCGCACTAGCGGGGTTTACAATGAGCAGTTCTTA.

V is TRBV27 and J is TRBJ2-7, with D tentatively TRBD1 or TRBD2 (5 bases each). Per the germline V gene, CDR1 is MNHEY and CDR2 is SMNVEV (reference sequence). Trimming took off 0 bases at V and 2 bases at J, with 11 bases between the two ends. The CDR3 is 15 residues long. In DNA form, the CDR3 reads TGTGCCAGCAGTTTATCCCGGGACCGCACCTACGAGCAGTACTTC. Translation gives CASSLSRDRTYEQYF.

The gene calls are TRBV7-2 and TRBJ1-4; TRBD1 might be the D (6 bases). The CDR3 covers 15 residues. The ends were cut back, 3 bases at V and 8 bases at J, with 16 bases in the middle. CDR1 and CDR2 from the germline V gene are SGHTA and FQGNSA. The CDR3 DNA reads TGTGCCAGCAGCTTTGGGGGCAGGGTAGGCGAAAAACTGTTTTTT. Translated: CASSFGGRVGEKLFF.

This clonotype was counted between two and nine times. V and J are TRBV6-2 or TRBV6-3 and TRBJ2-2; 8 nucleotides agree with TRBD2. The J segment lost 10 bases and the V segment lost 7 bases, leaving 5 bases of the junction unmatched. CDR1 is MNHEY and CDR2 is SVGEGT in the germline V gene. CDR3 length: 12 amino acids. The CDR3 DNA is TGTGCCAGCACCTCGGGAGGGCTGGAGCTGTTTTTT. Its protein is CASTSGGLELFF.

To note about this clonotype: One junction end does not reproduce the germline sequence, and a read error may be involved. The CDR3 coding sequence is TGTGCCAGCAGTTACTCAGGGTTGGTTGAAAAACCGTTTTTT. Translating it yields CASSYSGLVEKPFF. The genes are TRBV6-5 and TRBJ1-4, with no clear D. The germline V gene encodes CDR1 MNHEY and CDR2 SVGAGI. The CDR3 is 14 residues long.

Worth noting for this clonotype: A read error may explain this, as a much larger clone is one base away. V usage is TRBV11-2 and J usage is TRBJ1-5; possibly TRBD1 for D (5 bases). This CDR3 has 15 amino acids. Germline V lookup: CDR1 SGHAT, CDR2 FQNNGV. The CDR3 reads CASSEGAGSFQPQPF. As DNA, the CDR3 is TGTGCCAGCAGCGAGGGAGCAGGGTCTTTTCAGCCCCAGCCTTTT. The full variable domain, in which reference TRBV11-2 and TRBJ1-5 provide the parts outside the CDR3, is EAGVAQSPRYKIIEKRQSVAFWCNPISGHATLYWYQQILGQGPKLLIQFQNNGVVDDSQLPKDRFSAERLKGVDSTLKIQPAKLEDSAVYLCASSEGAGSFQPQPFGDGTRLSIL.

This clonotype was picked up many times. J is TRBJ2-5 and V is TRBV12-3 or TRBV12-4, with a tentative D call TRBD1 (6 bases). V lost 5 bases and J lost 3, with 10 bases in between. CDR3 length equals 13 residues. CDR3 sequence reads: CASSPEGEETQYF. The CDR3, as DNA: TGTGCCAGCAGTCCCGAGGGGGAAGAGACCCAGTACTTC.

The chain uses TRBV2 and TRBJ2-3; 7 bases match TRBD1. V trimming: 9 bases; J trimming: 2 bases; junction bases outside the gene matches: 5. CDR1 and CDR2 (germline): SNHLY, FYNNEI. The CDR3 runs 13 residues. The CDR3 nucleotides read TGTGCCAGTGGACAGGAGATCACAGATACGCAGTATTTT. Protein product: CASGQEITDTQYF.

This clonotype was counted only a few times. The chain employs TRBV4-3 and TRBJ1-3; 8 nucleotides align to TRBD1. V lost 0 bases and J lost 4; bases outside the gene matches: 23. In germline, CDR1 is LGHNA, CDR2 YSLEER. This CDR3 contains 22 residues. CDR3 loop: CASSQESPLRVAGGRHGNTIYF. CDR3 in DNA: TGCGCCAGCAGCCAAGAATCCCCTTTGAGGGTTGCAGGGGGCAGGCACGGAAACACCATATATTTT.

This clonotype was detected only a few times. The CDR3 nucleotides are TGTGCCAGCAGCCACAAGCGGAACTATGGCTACACCTTC. Translated: CASSHKRNYGYTF. The rearrangement links TRBV7-2 to TRBJ1-2; D is ambiguous. This CDR3 is built from 13 residues. V lost 5 bases and J lost 2, with 9 bases in between. CDR1 SGHTA and CDR2 FQGNSA come from the germline V gene.

There are a few counts of this clonotype. CDR3 sequence (DNA): TGCGCCAGCAGCCAATCTCGAATGGAGTTCTCTGGAAACACCATATATTTT. Translated: CASSQSRMEFSGNTIYF. V usage is TRBV4-1 and J usage is TRBJ1-3, with unresolved D. Per germline, CDR1 MGHRA and CDR2 YSYEKL. Trimming shortened V by 2 bases and J by 0 bases, and 14 bases separated the two germline ends. The CDR3 is made up of 17 amino acids.

V and J are TRBV6-1 and TRBJ2-1; 8 positions agree with TRBD1. Germline CDR1 and CDR2: MNHNS and SASEGT. V was clipped by 5 bases and J by 10 bases; unmatched bases: 10. This CDR3 is built from 14 residues. The CDR3, as DNA: TGTGCCAGCAGTCCCCGGACAGGGCTGAACGAGCAGTTCTTC. Amino acid sequence: CASSPRTGLNEQFF.

This clonotype was counted many times. CDR3 sequence: CASSLRTTSAGELFF. Written as DNA, the CDR3 is TGTGCCAGCAGCTTGCGGACCACCAGTGCCGGGGAGCTGTTTTTT. The chain has TRBV5-8 and TRBJ2-2; D remains unclear. Germline CDR1 SGHTS, CDR2 YDEGEE. The V end was cut by 1 base, the J end by 6 bases, with 13 bases between. The CDR3 length is 15 residues.

This clonotype was seen a few times. The J gene is TRBJ2-5, the V gene TRBV6-2 or TRBV6-3; 8 bases agree with TRBD2. CDR3 length equals 15 residues. V dropped 2 bases and J dropped 7; count of bases not matched to a gene: 9. Germline V gives CDR1 MNHEY, CDR2 SVGEGT. The CDR3, as DNA: TGTGCCAGCAGTTACGGCGGGGGGCCCACGGGGACCCAGTACTTC. This sequence encodes CASSYGGGPTGTQYF.

This clonotype was found many times. The chain is built from TRBV2 and TRBJ1-1, with D perhaps matching TRBD1 (6 bases). The germline gives CDR1 SNHLY, CDR2 FYNNEI. This CDR3 region has 14 residues. Trimming stripped 6 bases from V and 5 bases from J, with 16 bases between. The CDR3 loop is CASRTLQGWTEAFF. In DNA, the CDR3 is TGTGCCAGCAGAACCTTACAGGGTTGGACTGAAGCTTTCTTT.

In this sample, this clonotype turned up a few times. The rearrangement links TRBV11-2 to TRBJ2-2; D is perhaps TRBD1 (6 bases). Germline loops: CDR1 SGHAT, CDR2 FQNNGV. V dropped 3 bases and J dropped 5 bases, with 10 bases sitting between them. There are 14 residues in the CDR3. The CDR3 DNA follows: TGTGCCAGCAGCTTCCCTCAGGGGACCGGGGAGCTGTTTTTT. Translating gives CASSFPQGTGELFF.

On this clonotype: A much larger clone lies a single base off, so this may be a read error. The rearrangement links TRBV6-6 to TRBJ2-7; no definite D call. This CDR3 has 12 amino acids. Germline CDR1 is MNHNY and CDR2 is SVGAGI (reference sequence). The chain's CDR3 is CASSQFLTERYF. The CDR3 nucleotides read TGTGCCAGCAGTCAATTCCTGACCGAGCGGTACTTC.

V gene TRBV2 combines with J gene TRBJ2-7; no reliable D call. This CDR3 has 10 residues. From germline, CDR1 is SNHLY and CDR2 FYNNEI. Trimming removed 10 bases at V and 7 bases at J, with 11 bases between. CDR3 bases: TGTGCCATCGAACCAGTAGAGCAGTACTTC. This sequence encodes CAIEPVEQYF.

The chain combines TRBV6-5 with TRBJ2-3, with TRBD2 matching 7 bases. With 6 bases clipped from V and 1 base from J, the junction kept 10 bases outside the gene matches. The CDR3 sequence is 16 residues long. Per germline, CDR1 MNHEY and CDR2 SVGAGI. CDR3 amino acids: CASSAYGLAGTDTQYF. DNA for the CDR3: TGTGCCAGCAGCGCCTACGGCCTAGCGGGCACAGATACGCAGTATTTT.

The chain couples TRBV12-5 to TRBJ2-3; 8 nucleotides agree with TRBD1. J lost 3 bases, V lost 0 bases, and 8 bases had no gene match. Per germline, CDR1 LGHNT and CDR2 FRNRAP. The length of the CDR3 is 17 residues. As DNA, the CDR3 is TGTGCTAGTGGTTTGGTACAGACAGGGGTATGGACAGATACGCAGTATTTT. Protein: CASGLVQTGVWTDTQYF.

The CDR3, as DNA: TGTGCCAGCAGCCAGGGGTCCACAGGCAATCAGCCCCAGCATTTT. It translates to CASSQGSTGNQPQHF. The rearrangement links TRBV3-1 to TRBJ1-5; D not certain. CDR3 length: 15 amino acids. The germline V and J ends were trimmed by 3 bases and 2 bases, with 11 bases remaining between them. CDR1 is LGHDT and CDR2 is YNNKEL in the germline V gene (reference sequence).

Notes on this clonotype: A junction boundary mismatches the germline segment, possibly from a read error. The chain combines TRBV4-1 with TRBJ2-3; D is perhaps TRBD1 or TRBD2 (5 bases each). The V gene's germline CDR1 is MGHRA and CDR2 YSYEKL. The CDR3 consists of 14 residues. The CDR3 loop is CASSRDGQPDTPYF. The CDR3 DNA sequence: TGCGCCAGCAGCCGGGACGGCCAGCCAGATACGCCGTATTTT.